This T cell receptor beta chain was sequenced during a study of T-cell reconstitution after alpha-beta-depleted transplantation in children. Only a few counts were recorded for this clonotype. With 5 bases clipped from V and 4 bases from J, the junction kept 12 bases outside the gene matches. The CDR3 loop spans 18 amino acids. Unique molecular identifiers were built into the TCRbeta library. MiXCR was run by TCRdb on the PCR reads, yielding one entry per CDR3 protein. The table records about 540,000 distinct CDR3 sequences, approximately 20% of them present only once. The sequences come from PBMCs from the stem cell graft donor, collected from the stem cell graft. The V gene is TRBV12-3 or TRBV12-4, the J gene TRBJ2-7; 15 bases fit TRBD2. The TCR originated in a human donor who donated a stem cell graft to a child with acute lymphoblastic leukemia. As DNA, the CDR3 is TGTGCCAGCAGTCGGAGCGGACTAGCGGGAGGGCCTGGGTACGAGCAGTACTTC. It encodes CASSRSGLAGGPGYEQYF.